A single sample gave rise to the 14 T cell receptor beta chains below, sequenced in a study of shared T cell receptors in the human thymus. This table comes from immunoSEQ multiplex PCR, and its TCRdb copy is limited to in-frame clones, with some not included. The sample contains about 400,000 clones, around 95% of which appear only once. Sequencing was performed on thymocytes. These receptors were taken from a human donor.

The CDR3 sequence: CASSTGTRRYTQYF. The CDR3 DNA follows: TGTGCCAGCAGCACCGGGACTAGGCGTTATACGCAGTATTTT. The genes are TRBV9 and TRBJ2-3, with 8 bases that match TRBD2. This CDR3 has 14 residues. V trimming: 4 bases; J trimming: 7 bases; junction bases outside the gene matches: 8. Per the germline V gene, CDR1 is SGDLS and CDR2 is YYNGEE.

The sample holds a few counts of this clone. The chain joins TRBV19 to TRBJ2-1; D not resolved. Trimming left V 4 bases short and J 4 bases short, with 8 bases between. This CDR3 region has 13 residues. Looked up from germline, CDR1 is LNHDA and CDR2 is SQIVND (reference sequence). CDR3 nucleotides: TGTGCCAGTAGTAACCTCGGGTACAATGAGCAGTTCTTC. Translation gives CASSNLGYNEQFF.

The CDR3 DNA reads TGTGCCTGGGAAGGGGGGCGAGAGGGAAACACCATATATTTT. The encoded protein is CAWEGGREGNTIYF. The V call is TRBV30, the J call TRBJ1-3, with D perhaps TRBD1 (6 bases). V gave up 5 bases and J gave up 4 bases, with 15 bases separating them. The CDR3 covers 14 residues. Germline CDR1 reads GTSNPN; CDR2 reads SVGIG (reference sequence).

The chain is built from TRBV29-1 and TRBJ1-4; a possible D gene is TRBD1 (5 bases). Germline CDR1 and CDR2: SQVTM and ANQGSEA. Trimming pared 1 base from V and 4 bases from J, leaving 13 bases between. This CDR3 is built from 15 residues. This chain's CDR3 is CSVEVPTGLNEKLFF. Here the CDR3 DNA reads TGCAGCGTTGAAGTCCCCACGGGGCTTAATGAAAAACTGTTTTTT.

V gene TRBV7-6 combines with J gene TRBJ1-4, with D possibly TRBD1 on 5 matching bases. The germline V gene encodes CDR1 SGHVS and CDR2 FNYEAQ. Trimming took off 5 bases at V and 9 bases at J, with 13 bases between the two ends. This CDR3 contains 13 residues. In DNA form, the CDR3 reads TGTGCCAGCAGCGCAGGGTTGGTTAAAAAACTGTTTTTT. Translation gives CASSAGLVKKLFF.

The chain's CDR3 is CASSFLQGRLRTDTQYF. CDR3 nucleotide sequence: TGTGCCAGCAGCTTTTTACAGGGGCGGTTAAGGACAGATACGCAGTATTTT. V usage is TRBV11-1 and J usage is TRBJ2-3, with 7 bases lining up with TRBD1. Germline CDR1 and CDR2: SGHAT and FQDESV (reference sequence). This CDR3 has 17 residues. After removal of 3 bases from V and 3 bases from J, the junction contained 12 bases not matched to a gene. Full variable domain (outside the CDR3, taken from reference TRBV11-1 and TRBJ2-3): EAEVAQSPRYKITEKSQAVAFWCDPISGHATLYWYRQILGQGPELLVQFQDESVVDDSQLPKDRFSAERLKGVDSTLKIQPAELGDSAMYLCASSFLQGRLRTDTQYFGPGTRLTVL.

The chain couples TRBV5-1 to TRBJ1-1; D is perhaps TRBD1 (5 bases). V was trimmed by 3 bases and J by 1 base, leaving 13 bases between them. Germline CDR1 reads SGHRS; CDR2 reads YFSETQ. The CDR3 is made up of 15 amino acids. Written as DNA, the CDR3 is TGCGCCAGCAGCTCTCGCTCGGGACCGAACACTGAAGCTTTCTTT. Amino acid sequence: CASSSRSGPNTEAFF.

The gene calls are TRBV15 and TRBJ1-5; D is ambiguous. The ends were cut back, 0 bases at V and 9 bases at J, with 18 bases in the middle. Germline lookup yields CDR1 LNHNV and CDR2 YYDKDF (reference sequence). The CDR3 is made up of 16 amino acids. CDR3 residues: CATSRDFHRRRRPQHF. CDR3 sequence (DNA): TGTGCCACCAGCAGAGACTTCCATAGGCGGCGAAGGCCCCAGCATTTT. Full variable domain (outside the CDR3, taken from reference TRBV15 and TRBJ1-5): DAMVIQNPRYQVTQFGKPVTLSCSQTLNHNVMYWYQQKSSQAPKLLFHYYDKDFNNEADTPDNFQSRRPNTSFCFLDIRSPGLGDTAMYLCATSRDFHRRRRPQHFGDGTRLSIL.

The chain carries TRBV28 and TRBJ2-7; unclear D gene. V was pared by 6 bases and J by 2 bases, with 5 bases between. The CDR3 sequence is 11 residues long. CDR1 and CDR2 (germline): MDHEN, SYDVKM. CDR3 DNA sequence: TGTGCCAGCAGCACCACCTACGAGCAGTACTTC. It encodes CASSTTYEQYF.

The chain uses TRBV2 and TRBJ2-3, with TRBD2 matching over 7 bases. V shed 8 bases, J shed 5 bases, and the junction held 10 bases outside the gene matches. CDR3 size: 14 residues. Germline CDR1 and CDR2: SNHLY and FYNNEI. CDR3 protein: CASGGAGRGDTQYF. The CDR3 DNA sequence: TGTGCCAGCGGGGGAGCGGGAAGAGGAGATACGCAGTATTTT. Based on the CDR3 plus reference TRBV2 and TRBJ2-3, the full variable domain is EPEVTQTPSHQVTQMGQEVILRCVPISNHLYFYWYRQILGQKVEFLVSFYNNEISEKSEIFDDQFSVERPDGSNFTLKIRSTKLEDSAMYFCASGGAGRGDTQYFGPGTRLTVL.

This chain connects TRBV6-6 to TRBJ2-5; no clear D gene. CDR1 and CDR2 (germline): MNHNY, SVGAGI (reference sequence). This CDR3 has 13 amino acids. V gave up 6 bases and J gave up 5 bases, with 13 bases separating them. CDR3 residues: CASRKWVLETQYF. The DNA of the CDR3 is TGTGCCAGCAGGAAATGGGTCTTGGAGACCCAGTACTTC.

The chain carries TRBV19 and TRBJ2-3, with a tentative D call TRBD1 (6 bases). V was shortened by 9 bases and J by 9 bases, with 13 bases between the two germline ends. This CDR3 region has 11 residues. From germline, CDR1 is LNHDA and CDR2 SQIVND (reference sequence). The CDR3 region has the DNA TGTGCCAGCACGAATCAGGGGACGCAGTATTTT. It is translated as CASTNQGTQYF.

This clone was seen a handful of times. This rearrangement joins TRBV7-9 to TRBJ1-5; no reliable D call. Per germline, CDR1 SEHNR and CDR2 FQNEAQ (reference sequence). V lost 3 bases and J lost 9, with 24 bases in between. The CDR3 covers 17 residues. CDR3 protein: CASSFHQTYVGLGPQHF. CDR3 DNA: TGTGCCAGCAGCTTCCACCAAACCTACGTAGGTTTAGGGCCCCAGCATTTT.

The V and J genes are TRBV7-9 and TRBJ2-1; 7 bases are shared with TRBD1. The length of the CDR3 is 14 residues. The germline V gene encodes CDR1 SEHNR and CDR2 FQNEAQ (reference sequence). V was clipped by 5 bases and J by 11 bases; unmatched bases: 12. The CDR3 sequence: CASSARQGQEQQFF. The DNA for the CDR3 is TGTGCCAGCAGCGCTAGACAGGGCCAAGAACAGCAGTTCTTC.